This TCR beta chain was recorded in a study of blood T cell repertoires in COVID-19. For the study at large: The United States, Italy and Spain provided the acute and convalescent COVID-19 samples.

Sequencing was performed with immunoSEQ multiplex PCR; in TCRdb, only in-frame clones are kept and a portion is missing. This sample has 200,000 to 250,000 clones, with about 80% found just once. CDR1 is SGHDT and CDR2 is YYEEEE in the germline V gene. V shed 0 bases, J shed 3 bases, and the junction held 6 bases outside the gene matches. CDR3 length equals 15 residues. The sequence was collected from a woman aged 60-75 years with acute or convalescent COVID-19. Material for sequencing was peripheral blood. The V and J genes are TRBV5-6 and TRBJ2-7; 7 nucleotides align to TRBD1. CDR3 region: CASSLAGQNRYEQYF. CDR3 DNA sequence: TGTGCCAGCAGCTTGGCGGGACAGAATCGCTACGAGCAGTACTTC.